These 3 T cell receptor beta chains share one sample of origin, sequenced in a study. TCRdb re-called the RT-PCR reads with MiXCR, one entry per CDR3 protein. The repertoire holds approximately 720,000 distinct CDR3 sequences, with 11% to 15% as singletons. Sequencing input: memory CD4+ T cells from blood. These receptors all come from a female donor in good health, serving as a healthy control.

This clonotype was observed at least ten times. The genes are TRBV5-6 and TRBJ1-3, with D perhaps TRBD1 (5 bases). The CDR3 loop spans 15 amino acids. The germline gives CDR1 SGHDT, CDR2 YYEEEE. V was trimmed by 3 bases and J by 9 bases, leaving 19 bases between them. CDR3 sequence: CASSSESYAQGTIYF. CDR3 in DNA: TGTGCCAGCAGCTCGGAGAGCTATGCCCAGGGCACCATATATTTT.

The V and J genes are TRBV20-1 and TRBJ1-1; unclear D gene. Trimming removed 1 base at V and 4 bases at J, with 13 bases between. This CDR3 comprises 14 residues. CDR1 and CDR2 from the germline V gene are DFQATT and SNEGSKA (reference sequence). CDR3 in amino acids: CSARGYPGSTEAFF. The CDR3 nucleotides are TGCAGTGCTAGAGGATACCCGGGCAGCACTGAAGCTTTCTTT.

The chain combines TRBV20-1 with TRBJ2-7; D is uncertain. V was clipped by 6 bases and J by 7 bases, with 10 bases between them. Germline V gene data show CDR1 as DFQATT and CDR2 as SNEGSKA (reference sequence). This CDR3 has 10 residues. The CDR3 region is CSASLGEQYF. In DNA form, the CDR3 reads TGCAGTGCATCTCTCGGGGAGCAGTACTTC.